This entry features one T cell receptor (beta chain) sequence. The antigen this receptor binds is unknown. It has no much larger one-base neighbor in the sample; base qualities were not kept. In the germline V gene, CDR1 corresponds to SQVTM and CDR2 to ANQGSEA. V loses 6 bases, J loses 1 base, and the germline ends lie 9 bases apart. The CDR3 runs 12 amino acids, cysteine and phenylalanine included. The only DNA kept is the CDR3, 36 bases in frame from the first base. The immunoSEQ Assay, a bias-controlled multiplex PCR, was used to amplify TCRbeta CDR3 regions from genomic DNA. As for the original processing: The number of nucleated cells in each sample was estimated from the amplification of reference gene primers within the assay. To quantify the absolute abundance of each unique TCRbeta CDR3 rearrangement, sequence reads were collapsed and filtered. For each sample, productive Simpson clonality was calculated as the square root of Simpson's diversity index over productive rearrangements. Held by TCRdb, this immuneACCESS table contains in-frame sequences only and omits some clones. Under half of the omission traces to an unresolved V gene where checked; the cause of the rest is unknown. The DNA was the basis for D and trimming; V, J and clone size are from that table. In this sample the table shows about 140,000 clones, 82% of which occur a single time. The ten biggest clones cover about 4.2% of the sample.

This record comes from a study of blood T cell repertoires in COVID-19 (dated by TCRdb to between 2020 and 2021). Turning to the overall study: Samples covering the acute and convalescent phases of COVID-19 were provided by collaborators in the United States, Italy and Spain. The material from the prospective study consisted of cDNA or gDNA derived from T cells, B-cell-depleted T cells, or PBMCs. Subjects who had been exposed to COVID-19, were actively infected with it, or had recovered from it provided the deeply sampled blood TCRbeta repertoires that made up the dataset. A freely available public database, intended as a resource for researchers studying the immune response to SARS-CoV-2, is where the repertoires were released. The samples were drawn from the first 160 participants of the ongoing ImmuneRACE study and from roughly 1,300 subjects provided by 6 global collaborators. Nearly every sample came with metadata listing a de-identified subject ID, COVID-19 status, age in years and sex. Where HLA class I and class II types were available, the types were taken from metadata supplied by the sample provider, not from assay-based typing.

Overall results and qualifications from the work: The quantity of clinical and demographic metadata differed by source and by participant and was supplied without curation.

Whole blood was collected in K2EDTA tubes by collaborating institutions according to the institutions' own protocols. For TCRbeta analysis, collaborator samples were shipped as frozen whole blood, as isolated PBMCs, or as DNA extracted from either sample type. Material: peripheral blood. The chain employs TRBV29-1 and TRBJ1-1; there is no confident call for the D gene. The clonotype was recovered from a woman older than 75 with acute or convalescent COVID-19. The nucleotide sequence reads as follows: TGCAGCGTGATGACTGAGAACACTGAAGCTTTCTTT. Translated, it gives CSVMTENTEAFF.